The present entry profiles one T cell receptor (beta chain) with its context. A multiplex PCR was run with 60 Vbeta primers and 13 Jbeta primers. TCRdb's copy holds only in-frame clones and misses some; the assay was immunoSEQ multiplex PCR. The data include some 110,000 clones; the top ten clones carry 3.5% to 4.5%. Trimming at V came to 3 bases and at J to 13 bases, leaving 4 bases not matched to a gene. This CDR3 is 13 amino acids long. This sample was taken from a study of cytomegalovirus exposure and HLA in healthy donors. The chain is built from TRBV23-1 and TRBJ1-6, with 9 bases matching TRBD1. TRBV23-1 is annotated as an ORF whose role is uncertain. This clonotype originated in a man aged 30 to 45 in good health and CMV-seronegative. The sequenced material came from PBMCs. Here the CDR3 DNA reads TGCGCCAGCAGTCAGAAGGACAGGGGCCCCCTCCACTTT. It yields the protein CASSQKDRGPLHF.